The entry that follows covers one TCR beta chain sequence. The CDR3 extends over 15 amino acids. Germline values: CDR1 SGHVS, CDR2 FNYEAQ. The V end lost 0 bases, the J end lost 4 bases, and 10 bases lay between the germline ends. The entry originates in a study of blood T cell repertoires in COVID-19. Across the study: Samples of COVID-19 (acute and convalescent) were obtained from the United States, Italy and Spain. In each case, the material was cDNA or gDNA derived from T cells, B-cell-depleted T cells, or PBMCs.

Source study methods: Counts of nucleated cells, estimated from reference gene primer amplification, were obtained. Some clones are missing from TCRdb's copy, which holds only in-frame ones; the method was immunoSEQ multiplex PCR. The DNA was the basis for D and trimming; V, J and clone size are from that table. The data contain fewer than 200,000 clones, approximately 86% of them singletons. The origin of this receptor is a man in his 60s who had recovered from COVID-19. The rearrangement uses TRBV7-6 and TRBJ2-1; tentatively, D is TRBD2 (6 bases). The sample consisted of peripheral blood. The CDR3 DNA is TGTGCCAGCAGCTTAGCAGGCGGGGAGTACAATGAGCAGTTCTTC. It is translated as CASSLAGGEYNEQFF. Full variable domain (outside the CDR3, taken from reference TRBV7-6 and TRBJ2-1): GAGVSQSPRYKVTKRGQDVALRCDPISGHVSLYWYRQALGQGPEFLTYFNYEAQQDKSGLPNDRFSAERPEGSISTLTIQRTEQRDSAMYRCASSLAGGEYNEQFFGPGTRLTVL.